The 5 T cell receptor beta chains listed next were all sequenced from one sample in a study of shared clonotypes between healthy human individuals. Method: immunoSEQ multiplex PCR; TCRdb's copy keeps in-frame clones and lacks some. Here the sample spans about 2.4 million clones, 80% to 95% being singletons. Sequencing input: naive CD4+ T cells from PBMCs. Subset specified: CD45RA+ positively selected. Every receptor here comes from a man aged 18 to 35 in good health. Some clones in this sample may be carry-over from other donors' samples.

The rearrangement uses TRBV28 and TRBJ1-2; D ambiguous. The V end lost 6 bases, the J end lost 4 bases, and 24 bases lay between the germline ends. Germline CDR1 MDHEN, CDR2 SYDVKM. The length of the CDR3 is 17 residues. The CDR3 DNA is TGTGCCAGCAGCCCGACCCCAGTAGGGCCTCGCACCTATGGCTACACCTTC. Its translation: CASSPTPVGPRTYGYTF.

The CDR3 nucleotides read TGTGCCAGCAGCTTGGCTGGTAGCGCCTCGTTTCCTGAGCAGTTCTTC. The encoded protein is CASSLAGSASFPEQFF. The chain recombines TRBV5-6 with TRBJ2-1, with D perhaps matching TRBD2 (5 bases). Looked up from germline, CDR1 is SGHDT and CDR2 is YYEEEE. The CDR3 length is 16 residues. The V and J ends lost 0 bases and 9 bases respectively, with 19 bases between them.

CDR3 nucleotide sequence: TGTGCCAGCAGCCCCAGGGGGGTGAACACTGAAGCTTTCTTT. Its protein product is CASSPRGVNTEAFF. This sequence joins TRBV11-3 and TRBJ1-1; TRBD1 agrees at 7 bases. The CDR3 covers 14 residues. CDR1 SGHNT and CDR2 YENEEA come from the germline V gene. V lost 5 bases to trimming and J lost 0 bases; unmatched junction nucleotides: 3.

The chain couples TRBV5-1 to TRBJ2-3; TRBD2 matches at 12 bases. CDR3 length: 16 residues. Germline CDR1 is SGHRS and CDR2 is YFSETQ. The V gene end was trimmed by 6 bases and the J gene end by 5 bases; junction bases not matched to a gene: 10. The CDR3 sequence: CASISSGRAGGDTQYF. The CDR3 nucleotides are TGCGCCAGCATCTCTAGCGGGAGGGCAGGGGGAGATACGCAGTATTTT.

The rearrangement links TRBV19 to TRBJ2-3; D uncertain. The V end lost 7 bases, the J end lost 0 bases, and 11 bases lay between the germline ends. Germline loops: CDR1 LNHDA, CDR2 SQIVND (reference sequence). This CDR3 is 14 amino acids long. The CDR3 sequence: CASKLVASTDTQYF. Written as DNA, the CDR3 is TGTGCCAGTAAGTTGGTCGCCAGCACAGATACGCAGTATTTT.